The table lists the clone carrying this T cell receptor beta chain with many counts. Its target is unknown. An equimolar mix of two oligonucleotides served as the beta constant-region primer for TRBC1 and TRBC2. Four rounds of PCR amplified the ligated cDNA using nested alpha and beta constant-region primers plus SP2. TCRdb used MiXCR to reprocess the UMI-ligation and nested PCR reads, holding one entry per CDR3 protein. The table lists some 82,000 distinct CDR3 sequences, over 9% of them singletons. The CDR3 has 17 amino acids. Between the trimmed V and J ends, which lost 1 base and 0 bases, there was a span of 13 bases. Per germline, CDR1 LGHDT and CDR2 YNNKEL (reference sequence). This sample was taken from a study of naive and memory T cell subsets. Study results and limitations: Gini index rose across naive, CM, EM and EMRA in CD4 and CD8. Naive repertoires, especially CD8, held a few larger clonotypes, possibly memory cells re-expressing CD45RA.

The chain joins TRBV3-1 to TRBJ2-1; D may be TRBD2 (5 bases). The sequence was obtained from a human donor in good health. Sequences were obtained from naive CD4+ T cells from blood. The CDR3 coding sequence is TGTGCCAGCAGCCAAGGGGGTCGGGGAACCTCCTACAATGAGCAGTTCTTC. It codes for CASSQGGRGTSYNEQFF.